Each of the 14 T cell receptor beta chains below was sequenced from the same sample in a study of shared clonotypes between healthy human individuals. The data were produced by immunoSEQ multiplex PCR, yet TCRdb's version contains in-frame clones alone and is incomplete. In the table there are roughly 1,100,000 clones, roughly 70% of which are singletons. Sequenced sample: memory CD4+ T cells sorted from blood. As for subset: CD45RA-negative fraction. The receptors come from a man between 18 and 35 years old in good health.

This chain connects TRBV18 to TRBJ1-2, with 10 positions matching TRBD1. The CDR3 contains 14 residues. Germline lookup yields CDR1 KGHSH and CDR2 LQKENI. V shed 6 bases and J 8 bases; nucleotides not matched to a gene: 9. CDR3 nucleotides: TGTGCCAGCTCGCAGACAGGGGGCGCAGAGGGCTACACCTTC. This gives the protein CASSQTGGAEGYTF.

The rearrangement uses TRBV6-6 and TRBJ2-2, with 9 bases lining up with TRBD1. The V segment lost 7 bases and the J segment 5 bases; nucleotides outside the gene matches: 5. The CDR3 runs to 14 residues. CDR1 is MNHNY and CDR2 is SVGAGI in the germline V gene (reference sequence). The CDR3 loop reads CASILGQGTGELFF. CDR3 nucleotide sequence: TGTGCCAGCATCCTCGGACAGGGGACCGGGGAGCTGTTTTTT.

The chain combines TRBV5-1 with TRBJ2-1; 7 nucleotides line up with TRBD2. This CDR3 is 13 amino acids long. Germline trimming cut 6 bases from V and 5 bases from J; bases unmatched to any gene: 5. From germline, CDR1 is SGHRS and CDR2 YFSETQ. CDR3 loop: CASNPTSNNEQFF. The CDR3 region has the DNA TGCGCCAGCAACCCGACTAGCAACAATGAGCAGTTCTTC.

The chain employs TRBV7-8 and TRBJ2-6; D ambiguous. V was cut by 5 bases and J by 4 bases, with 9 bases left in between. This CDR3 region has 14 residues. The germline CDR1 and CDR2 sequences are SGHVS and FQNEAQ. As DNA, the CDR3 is TGTGCCAGCAGCCGATCTTCGGGGGCCAACGTCCTGACTTTC. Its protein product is CASSRSSGANVLTF.

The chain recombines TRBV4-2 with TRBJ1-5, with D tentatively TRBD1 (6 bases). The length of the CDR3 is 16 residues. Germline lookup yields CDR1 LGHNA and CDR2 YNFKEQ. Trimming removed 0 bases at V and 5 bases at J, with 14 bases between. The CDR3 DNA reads TGTGCCAGCAGCCAAGACCGGGACACTCGTGATCAGCCCCAGCATTTT. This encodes CASSQDRDTRDQPQHF.

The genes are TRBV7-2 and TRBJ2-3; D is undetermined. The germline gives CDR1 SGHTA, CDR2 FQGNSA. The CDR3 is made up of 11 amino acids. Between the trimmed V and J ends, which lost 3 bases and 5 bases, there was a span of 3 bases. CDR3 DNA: TGTGCCAGCAGCTTCTTAGATACGCAGTATTTT. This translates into CASSFLDTQYF.

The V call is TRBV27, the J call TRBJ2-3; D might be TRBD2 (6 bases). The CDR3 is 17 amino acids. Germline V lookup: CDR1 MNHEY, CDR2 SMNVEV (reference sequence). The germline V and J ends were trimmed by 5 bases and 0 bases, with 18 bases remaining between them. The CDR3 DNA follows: TGTGCCAGCAGTAGGGGACTCCTGCTAACTAGCACAGATACGCAGTATTTT. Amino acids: CASSRGLLLTSTDTQYF.

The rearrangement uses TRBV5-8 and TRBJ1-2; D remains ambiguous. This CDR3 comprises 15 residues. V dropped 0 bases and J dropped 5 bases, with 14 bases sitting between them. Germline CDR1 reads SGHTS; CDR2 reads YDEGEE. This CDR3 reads CASSLAQSTLYGYTF. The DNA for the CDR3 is TGTGCCAGCAGCTTGGCCCAGTCTACGCTTTATGGCTACACCTTC. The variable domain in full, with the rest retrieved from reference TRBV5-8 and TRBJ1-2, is EAGVTQSPTHLIKTRGQQATLRCSPISGHTSVYWYQQALGLGLQFLLWYDEGEERNRGNFPPRFSGRQFPNYSSELNVNALELEDSALYLCASSLAQSTLYGYTFGSGTRLTVV.

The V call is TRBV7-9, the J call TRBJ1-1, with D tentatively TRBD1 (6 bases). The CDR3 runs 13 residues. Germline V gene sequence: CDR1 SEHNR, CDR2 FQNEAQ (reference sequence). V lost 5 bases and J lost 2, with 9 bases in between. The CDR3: CASSRGQNTEAFF. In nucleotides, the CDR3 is TGTGCCAGCAGCCGGGGACAAAACACTGAAGCTTTCTTT.

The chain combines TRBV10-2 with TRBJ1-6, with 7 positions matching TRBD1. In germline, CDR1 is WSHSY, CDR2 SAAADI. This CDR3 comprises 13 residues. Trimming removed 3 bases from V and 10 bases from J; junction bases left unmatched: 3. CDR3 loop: CASSEQGSSPLHF. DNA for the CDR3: TGCGCCAGCAGTGAACAGGGGAGCTCACCCCTCCACTTT.

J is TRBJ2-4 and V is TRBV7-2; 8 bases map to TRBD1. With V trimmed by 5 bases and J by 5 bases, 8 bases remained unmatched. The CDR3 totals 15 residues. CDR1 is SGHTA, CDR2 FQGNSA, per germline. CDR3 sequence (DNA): TGTGCCAGCAGCCCTCGGGCGGGACAGGAAAACATTCAGTACTTC. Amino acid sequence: CASSPRAGQENIQYF. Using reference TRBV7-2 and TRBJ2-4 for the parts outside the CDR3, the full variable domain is GAGVSQSPSNKVTEKGKDVELRCDPISGHTALYWYRQSLGQGLEFLIYFQGNSAPDKSGLPSDRFSAERTGGSVSTLTIQRTQQEDSAVYLCASSPRAGQENIQYFGAGTRLSVL.

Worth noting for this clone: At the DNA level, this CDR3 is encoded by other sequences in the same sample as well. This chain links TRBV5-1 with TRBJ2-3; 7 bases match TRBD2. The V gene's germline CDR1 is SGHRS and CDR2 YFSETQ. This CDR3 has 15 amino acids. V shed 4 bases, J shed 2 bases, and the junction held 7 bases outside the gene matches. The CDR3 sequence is CASSRERGPTDTQYF. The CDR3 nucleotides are TGCGCCAGCAGCCGAGAGCGGGGCCCCACAGATACGCAGTATTTT.

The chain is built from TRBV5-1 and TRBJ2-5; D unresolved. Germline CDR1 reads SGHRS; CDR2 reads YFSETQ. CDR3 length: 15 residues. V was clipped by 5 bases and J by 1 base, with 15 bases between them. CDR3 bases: TGCGCCAGCAGAAGTGTTGGGAAGCCCCAAGAGACCCAGTACTTC. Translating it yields CASRSVGKPQETQYF.

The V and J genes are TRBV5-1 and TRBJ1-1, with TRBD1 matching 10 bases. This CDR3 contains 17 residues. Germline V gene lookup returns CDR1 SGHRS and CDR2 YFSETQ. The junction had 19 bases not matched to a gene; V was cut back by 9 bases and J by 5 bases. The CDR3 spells CAIEQGQGRLWSTEAFF. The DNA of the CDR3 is TGCGCCATCGAACAGGGACAGGGGAGATTGTGGAGTACTGAAGCTTTCTTT.